The clone carrying this TCR beta chain was detected ten times or more. Template material for amplifying TCR beta CDR3 regions consisted of RNA transcripts. An initial round of RT-PCR targeting the TCR CDR3 relied on the HTBI primer set. MiXCR, run by TCRdb on the multiplex PCR reads, gives a single entry per CDR3 protein. The repertoire holds around 700,000 distinct CDR3 sequences, with roughly 32% as singletons. The CDR3 is made up of 13 amino acids. CDR1 and CDR2 (germline): SQVTM, ANQGSEA. Trimming took 4 bases from V and 4 from J, leaving 10 bases between them. This sample was included in a study of T cells in Graves' hyperthyroidism and ophthalmopathy.

The TCR sequence derives from a middle-aged woman with Graves' hyperthyroidism. The material sequenced was blood. V is TRBV29-1 and J is TRBJ2-2; D is unresolved. The CDR3 DNA sequence: TGCAGCGTTGCCGAGTGGGGCACCGGGGAGCTGTTTTTT. Translation gives CSVAEWGTGELFF.